Presented here are 25 T cell receptor beta chains from one specimen sequenced in a study of blood T cell repertoires in COVID-19. Clones were sequenced by immunoSEQ multiplex PCR, and TCRdb holds only the in-frame ones, with some missing. The data contain 120,000 to 150,000 clones, around 90% of them singletons. Material for sequencing was PBMCs or T cells enriched from blood (not recorded which). The origin of the receptors is a middle-aged woman who had been exposed to COVID-19.

The sample holds a few counts of this clone. The CDR3 is CASSQDAGSGNTIYF. DNA for the CDR3: TGTGCCAGCAGCCAAGACGCGGGATCTGGAAACACCATATATTTT. The chain joins TRBV4-2 to TRBJ1-3; no firm D call. Trimming took off 0 bases at V and 1 base at J, with 7 bases between the two ends. CDR3 size: 15 residues. The germline V gene encodes CDR1 LGHNA and CDR2 YNFKEQ.

As concerns this clone: Other DNA sequences of this sample code for an identical CDR3. The DNA for the CDR3 is TGCAGCGTTGTCCCCGGGAACACTGAAGCTTTCTTT. Translated: CSVVPGNTEAFF. This rearrangement joins TRBV29-1 to TRBJ1-1, with D uncertain. V shed 4 bases and J shed 1 base, with 7 bases lying between them. Germline loops: CDR1 SQVTM, CDR2 ANQGSEA. The CDR3 extends over 12 amino acids.

The chain couples TRBV4-1 to TRBJ1-4; tentatively, D is TRBD1 (5 bases). CDR3 length: 15 amino acids. The V and J ends lost 1 base and 11 bases respectively, with 17 bases between them. The germline CDR1 and CDR2 sequences are MGHRA and YSYEKL. The CDR3 loop is CASSQGSLPKGKLFF. The CDR3 DNA reads as TGCGCCAGCAGCCAAGGGTCCCTCCCTAAGGGGAAACTGTTTTTT.

This chain links TRBV9 with TRBJ1-3, with unresolved D. Germline-derived CDR1 and CDR2 are SGDLS and YYNGEE. The CDR3 loop spans 15 amino acids. V was trimmed by 4 bases and J by 0 bases, leaving 11 bases between them. This chain's CDR3 is CASSTQTFSGNTIYF. The CDR3 bases are TGTGCCAGCAGCACCCAGACATTCTCTGGAAACACCATATATTTT. Full variable domain (missing parts from reference TRBV9 and TRBJ1-3): DSGVTQTPKHLITATGQRVTLRCSPRSGDLSVYWYQQSLDQGLQFLIQYYNGEERAKGNILERFSAQQFPDLHSELNLSSLELGDSALYFCASSTQTFSGNTIYFGEGSWLTVV.

This clone appeared a few times. The chain links TRBV7-9 to TRBJ1-2; unclear D gene. The CDR3 is made up of 14 amino acids. Germline-derived CDR1 and CDR2 are SEHNR and FQNEAQ (reference sequence). The V end lost 4 bases, the J end lost 4 bases, and 13 bases lay between the germline ends. The CDR3 DNA sequence: TGTGCCAGCAGCTCCCAACAATCAGTCTATGGCTACACCTTC. This codes for CASSSQQSVYGYTF.

This clone was observed once. The chain uses TRBV19 and TRBJ2-3; TRBD2 might be the D (5 bases). The CDR3 contains 18 residues. Germline CDR1 LNHDA, CDR2 SQIVND (reference sequence). Trimming removed 4 bases from V and 4 bases from J, with 24 bases in between. CDR3 in amino acids: CASSNGPATGWRADTQYF. The CDR3 bases are TGTGCCAGTAGTAATGGGCCAGCTACGGGTTGGCGGGCAGATACGCAGTATTTT.

The chain is built from TRBV19 and TRBJ2-3; TRBD2 matches at 8 bases. The CDR3 is made up of 16 amino acids. Trimming removed 4 bases from V and 10 bases from J; junction bases left unmatched: 16. The germline V gene has CDR1 LNHDA and CDR2 SQIVND (reference sequence). Written as DNA, the CDR3 is TGTGCCAGTAGTACCACCGGGACTAGTCGCGTAAGGGCGCAGTATTTT. Protein product: CASSTTGTSRVRAQYF. The entire variable domain, with the rest obtained from reference TRBV19 and TRBJ2-3, is as follows: DGGITQSPKYLFRKEGQNVTLSCEQNLNHDAMYWYRQDPGQGLRLIYYSQIVNDFQKGDIAEGYSVSREKKESFPLTVTSAQKNPTAFYLCASSTTGTSRVRAQYFGPGTRLTVL.

This CDR3 reads CASSQGRIQYF. As DNA, the CDR3 is TGTGCCAGCAGCCAGGGTAGGATTCAGTACTTC. The V gene is TRBV5-6, the J gene TRBJ2-4, with D possibly matching TRBD1 (5 bases). CDR3 size: 11 residues. Germline V gene lookup returns CDR1 SGHDT and CDR2 YYEEEE. V was trimmed by 4 bases and J by 10 bases, leaving 9 bases between them.

The gene calls are TRBV6-5 and TRBJ2-7; D gene unclear. The CDR3 has 15 amino acids. Trimming cost V 4 bases and J 7 bases, with 20 bases left between them. Germline lookup yields CDR1 MNHEY and CDR2 SVGAGI. CDR3 protein: CASSSLVSTGVEQYF. CDR3 coding DNA: TGTGCCAGCAGTTCCCTAGTGTCGACTGGAGTGGAGCAGTACTTC.

The chain carries TRBV15 and TRBJ1-3; 7 nucleotides line up with TRBD1. The V gene's germline CDR1 is LNHNV and CDR2 YYDKDF (reference sequence). The V gene end was trimmed by 0 bases and the J gene end by 5 bases; junction bases not matched to a gene: 7. This CDR3 is built from 16 residues. CDR3 sequence reads: CATSRDNRGLRNTIYF. The CDR3 region has the DNA TGTGCCACCAGCAGAGATAACAGGGGATTGAGAAACACCATATATTTT.

This chain connects TRBV19 to TRBJ1-5; 7 positions match TRBD1. V was pared by 7 bases and J by 3 bases, with 3 bases of the junction left unmatched. Germline values: CDR1 LNHDA, CDR2 SQIVND (reference sequence). CDR3 size: 13 residues. The CDR3 protein is CASTGTANQPQHF. The CDR3 DNA sequence: TGTGCCAGTACCGGGACAGCCAATCAGCCCCAGCATTTT. The full variable domain, with the rest looked up from reference TRBV19 and TRBJ1-5, is DGGITQSPKYLFRKEGQNVTLSCEQNLNHDAMYWYRQDPGQGLRLIYYSQIVNDFQKGDIAEGYSVSREKKESFPLTVTSAQKNPTAFYLCASTGTANQPQHFGDGTRLSIL.

V usage is TRBV19 and J usage is TRBJ2-4, with D perhaps matching TRBD2 (5 bases). Trimming cost V 2 bases and J 0 bases, with 11 bases left between them. The CDR3 is made up of 16 amino acids. Germline V CDR1 and CDR2: LNHDA, SQIVND (reference sequence). Here the CDR3 DNA reads TGTGCCAGTAGTATAATGGCGGGTGTAGCCAAAAACATTCAGTACTTC. It codes for CASSIMAGVAKNIQYF.

The chain joins TRBV10-1 to TRBJ1-6; the D gene is possibly TRBD1 (5 bases). The germline V gene encodes CDR1 WNHNN and CDR2 SYGVQD (reference sequence). V was trimmed by 7 bases and J by 8 bases, leaving 12 bases between them. The CDR3 totals 13 residues. This CDR3 reads CASIRAGDSPLHF. The CDR3 DNA sequence: TGCGCCAGCATCAGGGCCGGTGATTCACCCCTCCACTTT.

The rearrangement joins TRBV28 to TRBJ2-2, with D unclear. This CDR3 is built from 13 residues. Trimming left V 7 bases short and J 8 bases short, with 14 bases between. Germline values: CDR1 MDHEN, CDR2 SYDVKM. In nucleotides, the CDR3 is TGTGCCAGCACCCCTCCGAGCGCTGGGGAGCTGTTTTTT. Its protein product is CASTPPSAGELFF.

The rearrangement uses TRBV6-2 or TRBV6-3 and TRBJ1-6; tentatively, D is TRBD1 (5 bases). The CDR3 sequence is 16 residues long. Trimming pared 2 bases from V and 11 bases from J, leaving 19 bases between. Germline loops: CDR1 MNHEY, CDR2 SVGEGT. This CDR3 is CASSYGIQGSRPPLHF. CDR3 nucleotides: TGTGCCAGCAGTTACGGCATCCAGGGAAGTCGGCCACCCCTCCACTTT.

The chain employs TRBV7-2 and TRBJ2-2, with a possible D match to TRBD1 (5 bases). This CDR3 is built from 16 residues. Per the germline V gene, CDR1 is SGHTA and CDR2 is FQGNSA. V lost 6 bases, J lost 0 bases, and 14 bases lay in between. In DNA form, the CDR3 reads TGTGCCAGCAGTCATGGGGCTTTCGCGAACACCGGGGAGCTGTTTTTT. This encodes CASSHGAFANTGELFF.

CDR3 in amino acids: CASSIAQRTFNEQFF. As DNA, the CDR3 is TGTGCCAGTAGTATAGCCCAGCGGACTTTCAATGAGCAGTTCTTC. The V and J genes are TRBV19 and TRBJ2-1; a possible D gene is TRBD2 (5 bases). The CDR3 covers 15 residues. Germline CDR1 and CDR2: LNHDA and SQIVND (reference sequence). V dropped 1 base and J dropped 6 bases, with 13 bases sitting between them.

V gene TRBV7-9 combines with J gene TRBJ1-1; D unresolved. Per the germline V gene, CDR1 is SEHNR and CDR2 is FQNEAQ (reference sequence). V lost 4 bases to trimming and J lost 5 bases, with 14 bases between them. CDR3 length: 14 residues. The DNA of the CDR3 is TGTGCCAGCAGCTCAATGGCCTCGAGGACTGAAGCTTTCTTT. Translation: CASSSMASRTEAFF.

This clone was recorded a few times. The chain recombines TRBV11-2 with TRBJ2-1; 13 bases map to TRBD2. CDR1 SGHAT and CDR2 FQNNGV come from the germline V gene. Trimming removed 5 bases from V and 4 bases from J; junction bases left unmatched: 2. The CDR3 sequence is 15 residues long. The chain's CDR3 is CASSPGLAGYNEQFF. DNA of the CDR3: TGTGCCAGCAGCCCGGGACTAGCGGGGTACAATGAGCAGTTCTTC. The full variable domain, with the rest looked up from reference TRBV11-2 and TRBJ2-1, is EAGVAQSPRYKIIEKRQSVAFWCNPISGHATLYWYQQILGQGPKLLIQFQNNGVVDDSQLPKDRFSAERLKGVDSTLKIQPAKLEDSAVYLCASSPGLAGYNEQFFGPGTRLTVL.

The rearrangement joins TRBV28 to TRBJ2-3; the D is unclear. Germline lookup yields CDR1 MDHEN and CDR2 SYDVKM. V lost 7 bases to trimming and J lost 2 bases, with 10 bases between them. The CDR3 length is 13 residues. CDR3 sequence reads: CASKVADTDTQYF. CDR3 nucleotides: TGTGCCAGCAAGGTAGCCGACACAGATACGCAGTATTTT.

The CDR3 protein is CASSHTVYEQYF. Written as DNA, the CDR3 is TGTGCCAGCAGTCACACAGTCTACGAGCAGTACTTC. The chain has TRBV6-2 or TRBV6-3 and TRBJ2-7, with no clear D. With 5 bases removed from V and 3 bases from J, the gap between germline ends came to 8 bases. CDR3 length equals 12 residues. Germline V gene lookup returns CDR1 MNHEY and CDR2 SVGEGT.

The CDR3 spells CASSHGQGLINIQYF. The CDR3 region has the DNA TGTGCCAGCTCACACGGACAGGGGTTGATCAACATTCAGTACTTC. V usage is TRBV18 and J usage is TRBJ2-4, with TRBD1 matching 9 bases. Trimming cost V 4 bases and J 7 bases; bases outside gene matches: 8. Germline CDR1 and CDR2: KGHSH and LQKENI. The CDR3 spans 15 residues.

The rearrangement joins TRBV3-1 (or the pseudogene TRBV3-2) to TRBJ2-4; 11 nucleotides align to TRBD1. Germline trimming cut 2 bases from V and 10 bases from J; bases unmatched to any gene: 22. The germline gives CDR1 LGHDT, CDR2 YNNKEL (reference sequence). The CDR3 runs 20 residues. This CDR3 reads CASSQLHTGQGASGDLIQYF. CDR3 coding DNA: TGTGCCAGCAGCCAACTCCATACTGGACAGGGGGCTAGCGGGGATCTTATTCAGTACTTC.

CDR3 region: CASSLGDREAFF. DNA for the CDR3: TGTGCCAGCAGCTTGGGGGACAGAGAAGCTTTCTTT. This chain uses TRBV5-6 with TRBJ1-1; TRBD1 matches 7 bases. This CDR3 spans 12 amino acids. The germline V gene encodes CDR1 SGHDT and CDR2 YYEEEE. V shed 0 bases, J shed 8 bases, and the junction held 1 base outside the gene matches.

This clone was found a few times. The chain carries TRBV18 and TRBJ2-2; the D is unclear. Trimming shortened V by 3 bases and J by 1 base, and 9 bases separated the two germline ends. This CDR3 comprises 15 residues. Germline lookup yields CDR1 KGHSH and CDR2 LQKENI. CDR3 residues: CASSPAVVNTGELFF. The CDR3 DNA follows: TGTGCCAGCTCACCCGCGGTGGTGAACACCGGGGAGCTGTTTTTT.